The 14 T cell receptor beta chains reported below all come from one sample, sequenced in a study of T-cell memory formation after mild COVID-19. TCRdb called the 5' RACE reads again in MiXCR, with one record for every CDR3 protein. In the table there are hundreds of thousands of distinct CDR3 sequences, roughly 21% of which are singletons. Material: PBMCs or a T cell subset sorted from them (not recorded which). These receptors were obtained from an adult woman who had mild COVID-19 (a few samples of this study predate the infection). Cell type and time point are not known.

This clonotype has just a few counts. This chain links TRBV5-5 with TRBJ2-3; D tentatively reads TRBD1 or TRBD2 (6 bases each). The CDR3 runs 13 residues. Germline assignment: CDR1 SGHKS and CDR2 YYEKEE (reference sequence). Deletions cut 5 bases from V and 5 bases from J, with 12 bases between. CDR3 loop: CASRVQGGDTQYF. For the CDR3, the DNA is TGTGCCAGCAGGGTACAGGGAGGAGATACGCAGTATTTT. Full variable domain (rest looked up from reference TRBV5-5 and TRBJ2-3): DAGVTQSPTHLIKTRGQQVTLRCSPISGHKSVSWYQQVLGQGPQFIFQYYEKEERGRGNFPDRFSARQFPNYSSELNVNALLLGDSALYLCASRVQGGDTQYFGPGTRLTVL.

This clonotype was found a few times. The chain recombines TRBV6-5 with TRBJ1-2; D perhaps matches TRBD1 (6 bases). The V and J ends lost 1 base and 1 base respectively, with 13 bases between them. The germline gives CDR1 MNHEY, CDR2 SVGAGI. The CDR3 spans 16 residues. For the CDR3, the DNA is TGTGCCAGCAGTTACTACCCCGGGGACAATAACTATGGCTACACCTTC. This sequence encodes CASSYYPGDNNYGYTF.

This clonotype showed up many times. Written as DNA, the CDR3 is TGTGCCAGCAGTTTAGGATCAGGGACGGGGTCCTACAATGAGCAGTTCTTC. It encodes CASSLGSGTGSYNEQFF. The rearrangement links TRBV27 to TRBJ2-1; tentatively, D is TRBD1 or TRBD2 (5 bases each). The germline gives CDR1 MNHEY, CDR2 SMNVEV (reference sequence). CDR3 size: 17 residues. The V end was cut by 2 bases, the J end by 1 base, with 15 bases between.

In this sample, this clonotype turned up a few times. The CDR3 nucleotides read TGTGCCAGCAGCTTGGGGGGTGGCCTCTTAAACTATGGCTACACCTTC. Protein sequence: CASSLGGGLLNYGYTF. The rearrangement joins TRBV11-2 to TRBJ1-2, with D maybe TRBD1 (5 bases). The CDR3 is made up of 16 amino acids. Looked up from germline, CDR1 is SGHAT and CDR2 is FQNNGV. With 3 bases removed from V and 2 bases from J, the gap between germline ends came to 16 bases.

The chain recombines TRBV27 with TRBJ2-7; TRBD2 matches at 7 bases. This CDR3 spans 13 amino acids. Per germline, CDR1 MNHEY and CDR2 SMNVEV (reference sequence). V was pared by 6 bases and J by 3 bases, with 5 bases of the junction left unmatched. DNA of the CDR3: TGTGCCAGCAGGTCGGGGGAGGGCTACGAGCAGTACTTC. It translates to CASRSGEGYEQYF.

A remark on this clonotype: The junction and the germline gene differ at one end; a read error may be behind it. The chain is built from TRBV7-8 and TRBJ2-5, with D uncertain. This CDR3 contains 14 residues. CDR1 and CDR2 from the germline V gene are SGHVS and FQNEAQ. The CDR3 DNA is TGTGCCAGCAGCACTCCGGTTTACCAGGAGACCCAGTACTTC. This gives the protein CASSTPVYQETQYF.

The chain combines TRBV19 with TRBJ1-2; D ambiguous. Germline V CDR1 and CDR2: LNHDA, SQIVND (reference sequence). V was shortened by 3 bases and J by 4 bases, with 9 bases between the two germline ends. The CDR3 runs 13 residues. The CDR3 loop is CASSIGFSYGYTF. The CDR3 nucleotides read TGTGCCAGTAGTATTGGGTTTAGCTATGGCTACACCTTC.

A few counts support this clonotype. The chain couples TRBV11-3 to TRBJ2-7, with a tentative D call TRBD2 (6 bases). The CDR3 totals 16 residues. Germline values: CDR1 SGHNT, CDR2 YENEEA. V was shortened by 8 bases and J by 0 bases, with 20 bases between the two germline ends. The CDR3 protein is CASGLTWRESSYEQYF. The CDR3, as DNA: TGTGCCAGCGGTCTGACCTGGAGGGAAAGCTCCTACGAGCAGTACTTC.

This clonotype appeared a single time. V and J are TRBV7-8 and TRBJ2-3, with 8 bases fitting TRBD2. The length of the CDR3 is 18 residues. Unmatched junction bases numbered 13, after V lost 4 bases and J lost 1 base. Germline V CDR1 and CDR2: SGHVS, FQNEAQ. This CDR3 reads CASSSFRAGGMGTDTQYF. In DNA, the CDR3 is TGTGCCAGCAGCTCCTTTCGGGCGGGAGGTATGGGCACAGATACGCAGTATTTT.

This clonotype was counted only a few times. This chain joins TRBV27 and TRBJ2-1; no clear D gene. The CDR3 is 15 amino acids. V was cut by 4 bases and J by 4 bases, with 14 bases left in between. Germline CDR1 reads MNHEY; CDR2 reads SMNVEV (reference sequence). The CDR3, as DNA: TGTGCCAGCAGTTCCGCCCTTGGAGCTTACAATGAGCAGTTCTTC. Translated, it gives CASSSALGAYNEQFF.

This rearrangement joins TRBV7-9 to TRBJ2-3; TRBD2 aligns across 8 bases. Germline CDR1 is SEHNR and CDR2 is FQNEAQ (reference sequence). Unmatched junction bases numbered 9, after V lost 4 bases and J lost 3 bases. This CDR3 spans 16 amino acids. The CDR3 protein is CASSSRGAGETDTQYF. CDR3 DNA: TGTGCCAGCAGCTCCCGGGGAGCGGGAGAGACAGATACGCAGTATTTT.

This clonotype has only a few counts. CDR3: CASSPQWGGYEQYF. CDR3 bases: TGTGCCAGCAGCCCCCAGTGGGGGGGCTACGAGCAGTACTTC. V is TRBV6-5 and J is TRBJ2-7, with 7 bases lining up with TRBD2. CDR1 is MNHEY, CDR2 SVGAGI, per germline. The CDR3 is 14 residues long. J was trimmed by 3 bases and V by 6 bases; bases with no gene match: 8.

This chain joins TRBV20-1 and TRBJ2-5, with D perhaps matching TRBD2 (7 bases). The length of the CDR3 is 14 residues. In germline, CDR1 is DFQATT, CDR2 SNEGSKA (reference sequence). The CDR3: CRAWGGQGQETQYF. Written as DNA, the CDR3 is TGCAGGGCCTGGGGGGGGCAGGGGCAAGAGACCCAGTACTTC.

The chain links TRBV29-1 to TRBJ2-1; a weak D match, TRBD2 (5 bases). The CDR3 covers 13 residues. The ends were cut back, 7 bases at V and 6 bases at J, with 16 bases in the middle. The germline V gene encodes CDR1 SQVTM and CDR2 ANQGSEA. The chain's CDR3 is CSEVRELGNEQFF. The CDR3 nucleotides are TGCAGCGAAGTAAGGGAGTTGGGCAATGAGCAGTTCTTC.